These 10 T cell receptor beta chains came from one sample sequenced in a study of cytomegalovirus exposure and HLA in healthy donors. In the PCR, 60 Vbeta and 13 Jbeta primers were used. Assay used: immunoSEQ multiplex PCR; TCRdb lists only in-frame clones, some missing. The table has approximately 140,000 clones, about four fifths seen once. Sequencing was performed on PBMCs. The receptors shown here come from a man aged 45-60 years in good health and CMV-seropositive.

To note about this clone: This CDR3 is also generated by other DNA sequences in the sample. The chain links TRBV30 to TRBJ2-3; 7 nucleotides match TRBD1. The V gene end was trimmed by 2 bases and the J gene end by 5 bases; junction bases not matched to a gene: 13. The CDR3 extends over 16 amino acids. Germline CDR1 reads GTSNPN; CDR2 reads SVGIG (reference sequence). CDR3 DNA sequence: TGTGCCTGGAGTATAGGGGGCACAGGGGAAAGAGATACGCAGTATTTT. Protein: CAWSIGGTGERDTQYF. Together with reference TRBV30 and TRBJ2-3, the CDR3 gives the full variable domain: SQTIHQWPATLVQPVGSPLSLECTVEGTSNPNLYWYRQAAGRGLQLLFYSVGIGQISSEVPQNLSASRPQDRQFILSSKKLLLSDSGFYLCAWSIGGTGERDTQYFGPGTRLTVL.

This sequence joins TRBV5-4 and TRBJ2-7, with D possibly TRBD1 on 7 matching bases. Per germline, CDR1 SGHNT and CDR2 YYREEE (reference sequence). The CDR3 is 16 residues long. V shed 4 bases and J shed 0 bases, with 17 bases lying between them. Written as DNA, the CDR3 is TGTGCCAGCAGCCCGACAGGGACTTTAGTCTCCTACGAGCAGTACTTC. This gives the protein CASSPTGTLVSYEQYF. The full variable domain, with the rest looked up from reference TRBV5-4 and TRBJ2-7, is ETGVTQSPTHLIKTRGQQVTLRCSSQSGHNTVSWYQQALGQGPQFIFQYYREEENGRGNFPPRFSGLQFPNYSSELNVNALELDDSALYLCASSPTGTLVSYEQYFGPGTRLTVT.

This clone was picked up a small number of times. DNA for the CDR3: TGTGCCAGCAGTGAAGGGGGACTAGCGGGAGTCTACGAGCAGTACTTC. It yields the protein CASSEGGLAGVYEQYF. This chain uses TRBV2 with TRBJ2-7, with 14 positions matching TRBD2. Germline CDR1 is SNHLY and CDR2 is FYNNEI. The junction had 2 bases not matched to a gene; V was cut back by 1 base and J by 3 bases. CDR3 length: 16 amino acids.

The chain couples TRBV5-1 to TRBJ2-3, with 15 bases lining up with TRBD2. Germline V gene sequence: CDR1 SGHRS, CDR2 YFSETQ. Trimming at V came to 4 bases and at J to 4 bases, leaving 7 bases not matched to a gene. The CDR3 consists of 17 residues. The DNA for the CDR3 is TGCGCCAGCAGCCGGGGACTAGCGGGAGGAGGGTCAGATACGCAGTATTTT. This gives the protein CASSRGLAGGGSDTQYF.

V usage is TRBV6-1 and J usage is TRBJ2-3; 7 bases agree with TRBD2. The CDR3 is 14 amino acids. Per the germline V gene, CDR1 is MNHNS and CDR2 is SASEGT. V was clipped by 7 bases and J by 1 base; unmatched bases: 5. Here the CDR3 DNA reads TGTGCCAGCAAACTAGCGATCCGCACAGATACGCAGTATTTT. This translates into CASKLAIRTDTQYF.

The J gene is TRBJ2-1, the V gene TRBV29-1, with D maybe TRBD1 (6 bases). The germline V gene has CDR1 SQVTM and CDR2 ANQGSEA. CDR3 length equals 12 residues. V was trimmed by 5 bases and J by 4 bases, leaving 9 bases between them. The CDR3 DNA reads TGCAGCGTTCGACAGGCGTACAATGAGCAGTTCTTC. It yields the protein CSVRQAYNEQFF.

This clone showed up just once. The chain links TRBV19 to TRBJ1-1; D uncertain. Germline V gene sequence: CDR1 LNHDA, CDR2 SQIVND (reference sequence). Trimming cost V 1 base and J 4 bases, with 10 bases left between them. The CDR3 extends over 14 amino acids. The CDR3 coding sequence is TGTGCCAGTAGTATAGTCACGGGTTCCACTGAAGCTTTCTTT. Residues: CASSIVTGSTEAFF. Based on the CDR3 plus reference TRBV19 and TRBJ1-1, the full variable domain is DGGITQSPKYLFRKEGQNVTLSCEQNLNHDAMYWYRQDPGQGLRLIYYSQIVNDFQKGDIAEGYSVSREKKESFPLTVTSAQKNPTAFYLCASSIVTGSTEAFFGQGTRLTVV.

The gene calls are TRBV28 and TRBJ2-5; the match to TRBD2 covers 14 bases. V shed 2 bases, J shed 7 bases, and the junction held 21 bases outside the gene matches. The CDR3 extends over 21 amino acids. Germline values: CDR1 MDHEN, CDR2 SYDVKM. The CDR3 spells CASSLGPLIGTSGSIKRTQYF. The DNA for the CDR3 is TGTGCCAGCAGTTTAGGACCTCTTATCGGGACTAGCGGGAGCATCAAGAGGACCCAGTACTTC.

The chain carries TRBV5-4 and TRBJ1-2; 10 positions match TRBD1. There are 15 residues in the CDR3. Germline V gene sequence: CDR1 SGHNT, CDR2 YYREEE (reference sequence). V lost 0 bases, J lost 5 bases, and 4 bases stayed unmatched. CDR3 sequence: CASSLGGQGRYGYTF. The CDR3 DNA sequence: TGTGCCAGCAGCTTGGGGGGACAGGGGCGGTATGGCTACACCTTC.

CDR3 sequence: CSGAASTDTQYF. The CDR3 region has the DNA TGCAGCGGGGCAGCTAGCACAGATACGCAGTATTTT. This chain uses TRBV29-1 with TRBJ2-3; D unresolved. The V and J ends lost 7 bases and 0 bases respectively, with 8 bases between them. This CDR3 has 12 residues. Germline V gene sequence: CDR1 SQVTM, CDR2 ANQGSEA.